The T cell receptor (beta chain) described here comes from a study of cytomegalovirus exposure and HLA in healthy donors. In the PCR, 60 Vbeta and 13 Jbeta primers were used. TCRdb's copy holds only in-frame clones and misses some; the assay was immunoSEQ multiplex PCR. The sample has under 200,000 clones; about 76% are singletons. Germline CDR1 and CDR2: MNHEY and SMNVEV (reference sequence). Losses at the gene ends were 5 bases for V and 4 bases for J; bases not matched to a gene: 10. The CDR3 consists of 15 residues. General study results and limits: Most TCR beta V segments were productive about 87% or about 30% of the time in an earlier analysis. Presence/absence analyses rested on an assumption that sequencing depth was roughly uniform across donors. At a 0.05 false discovery rate, a later analysis found approximately 15,000 TCR beta sequences to be associated with HLA alleles.

As regards this clone: Its specificity is not known.

The chain has TRBV27 and TRBJ1-2, with TRBD1 matching 7 bases. Source material: PBMCs. The TCR was taken from a male donor in good health and CMV-seropositive. The CDR3 nucleotides are TGTGCCAGCAGTCCCCGGACAGGCCCCCTCTATGGCTACACCTTC. This sequence encodes CASSPRTGPLYGYTF.